This T cell receptor beta chain emerged from a study of T cells in tuberculosis. Study-wide context: This South African cohort compared adolescents with or without latent tuberculosis against adults with active tuberculosis. Study-wide findings and caveats: Cases with active tuberculosis were adults, while controls were adolescents.

Points on this clone: No antigen is known for it.

Time point described: new active TB diagnosis, blood taken before or within 7 days of starting treatment. Unsorted cryopreserved PBMC were sequenced, averaging around 100,000 T cells per clinical donor. Repertoires were generated with immunoSEQ multiplex PCR, while TCRdb's copy carries only in-frame clones and drops some. The sample lists more than 20,000 clones, over 75% seen once, with more than 13% in the top ten. The specimen was PBMCs, collected at tuberculosis diagnosis. The clonotype was recovered from an adult with tuberculosis.

The CDR3 protein is CASSQHTGGSGNTIYF. CDR3 bases: TGTGCCAGCAGCCAACACACTGGGGGGTCAGGAAACACCATATATTTT. The chain couples TRBV7-2 to TRBJ1-3, with D tentatively TRBD1 (5 bases). The V end was cut by 5 bases, the J end by 4 bases, with 18 bases between. Germline V CDR1 and CDR2: SGHTA, FQGNSA. The CDR3 contains 16 residues.